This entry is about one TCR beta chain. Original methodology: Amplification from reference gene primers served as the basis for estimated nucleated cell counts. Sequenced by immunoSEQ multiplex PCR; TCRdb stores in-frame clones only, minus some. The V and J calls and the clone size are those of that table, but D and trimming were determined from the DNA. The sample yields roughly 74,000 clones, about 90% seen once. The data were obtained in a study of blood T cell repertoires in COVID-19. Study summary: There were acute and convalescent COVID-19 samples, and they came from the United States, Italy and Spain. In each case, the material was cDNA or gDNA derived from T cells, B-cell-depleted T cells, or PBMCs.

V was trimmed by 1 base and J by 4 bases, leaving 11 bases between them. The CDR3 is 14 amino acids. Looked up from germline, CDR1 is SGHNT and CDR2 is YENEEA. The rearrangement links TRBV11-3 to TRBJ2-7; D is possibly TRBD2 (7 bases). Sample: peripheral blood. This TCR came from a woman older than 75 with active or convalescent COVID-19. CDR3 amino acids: CASSLVGGAYEQYF. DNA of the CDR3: TGTGCCAGCAGCTTAGTAGGGGGGGCATACGAGCAGTACTTC.